The 23 T cell receptor beta chains below were found in one sample sequenced in a study of T cell responses to AZD1222 COVID-19 vaccine. The method was immunoSEQ multiplex PCR; TCRdb's version includes in-frame clones alone and lacks a portion of them. Here the sample spans about 150,000 clones, 90% being singletons. The sample here was peripheral blood, taken on day 0 of AZD1222 vaccination. These receptors were collected from an adult in good health.

The J gene is TRBJ1-5, the V gene TRBV6-6, with D possibly matching TRBD1 (6 bases). The CDR3 is 13 amino acids. Per germline, CDR1 MNHNY and CDR2 SVGAGI (reference sequence). Trimming stripped 5 bases from V and 6 bases from J, with 11 bases between. The CDR3 loop is CASSPQGFQPQHF. CDR3 bases: TGTGCCAGCAGTCCACAGGGTTTTCAGCCCCAGCATTTT.

The genes are TRBV7-9 and TRBJ1-1; no reliable D call. The CDR3 loop spans 13 amino acids. V was cut by 2 bases and J by 7 bases, with 11 bases left in between. The germline CDR1 and CDR2 sequences are SEHNR and FQNEAQ (reference sequence). DNA for the CDR3: TGTGCCAGCAGCTTAAGCGGTCAGCATGAAGCTTTCTTT. Its protein is CASSLSGQHEAFF.

This rearrangement joins TRBV10-3 to TRBJ2-3, with D perhaps being TRBD1 or TRBD2 (5 bases each). Germline loops: CDR1 ENHRY, CDR2 SYGVKD. V lost 10 bases to trimming and J lost 2 bases, with 13 bases between them. This CDR3 is built from 13 residues. This CDR3 is CATGWDPTDTQYF. The CDR3 DNA is TGTGCCACCGGTTGGGACCCCACAGATACGCAGTATTTT.

The chain combines TRBV5-1 with TRBJ1-1; D perhaps matches TRBD1 (6 bases). The V end lost 0 bases, the J end lost 4 bases, and 19 bases lay between the germline ends. CDR1 and CDR2 from the germline V gene are SGHRS and YFSETQ. This CDR3 has 17 amino acids. CDR3 region: CASSLGATGGLFTEAFF. The CDR3 region has the DNA TGCGCCAGCAGCTTGGGGGCTACCGGGGGCCTGTTCACTGAAGCTTTCTTT.

The chain couples TRBV5-1 to TRBJ2-3; 13 bases match TRBD2. The trim removed 4 bases at V and 3 bases at J, leaving 8 bases unmatched. The CDR3 is 17 amino acids. Germline assignment: CDR1 SGHRS and CDR2 YFSETQ. The CDR3 sequence: CASSTGTSGTLTDTQYF. The CDR3 DNA reads TGCGCCAGCAGCACCGGGACTAGCGGGACGTTAACAGATACGCAGTATTTT.

This chain connects TRBV19 to TRBJ1-4; 8 bases fit TRBD1. This CDR3 contains 18 residues. Germline loops: CDR1 LNHDA, CDR2 SQIVND (reference sequence). V trimming: 6 bases; J trimming: 2 bases; junction bases outside the gene matches: 14. CDR3 protein: CASSPGQVYSATNEKLFF. In DNA, the CDR3 is TGTGCCAGTAGCCCGGGACAGGTCTATTCGGCGACTAATGAAAAACTGTTTTTT.

About this clone itself: The junction differs from germline at one of its ends, possibly a read error. This rearrangement joins TRBV18 to TRBJ1-1, with D perhaps TRBD1 (6 bases). Germline V gene sequence: CDR1 KGHSH, CDR2 LQKENI. The CDR3 has 10 residues. The CDR3 protein is CASSPQGAFF. The CDR3 region has the DNA TGTGCCAGCTCGCCACAGGGAGCTTTCTTT.

The rearrangement uses TRBV14 and TRBJ1-4; no reliable D call. Germline V gene sequence: CDR1 SGHDN, CDR2 FVKESK. The CDR3 is 15 amino acids. Trimming cost V 1 base and J 0 bases, with 6 bases left between them. In DNA form, the CDR3 reads TGTGCCAGCAGCCAAGGCCCAGCAACTAATGAAAAACTGTTTTTT. It encodes CASSQGPATNEKLFF. The full variable domain, rest sourced from reference TRBV14 and TRBJ1-4, is EAGVTQFPSHSVIEKGQTVTLRCDPISGHDNLYWYRRVMGKEIKFLLHFVKESKQDESGMPNNRFLAERTGGTYSTLKVQPAELEDSGVYFCASSQGPATNEKLFFGSGTQLSVL.

The genes are TRBV9 and TRBJ2-3; unclear D gene. The CDR3 spans 13 residues. Per germline, CDR1 SGDLS and CDR2 YYNGEE. Trimming took off 1 base at V and 0 bases at J, with 3 bases between the two ends. The CDR3: CASSVSSTDTQYF. DNA of the CDR3: TGTGCCAGCAGCGTATCTAGCACAGATACGCAGTATTTT.

The J gene is TRBJ1-2, the V gene TRBV7-2, with D possibly being TRBD1 (5 bases). Germline V gives CDR1 SGHTA, CDR2 FQGNSA. Trimming pared 6 bases from V and 3 bases from J, leaving 11 bases between. The CDR3 is 13 residues long. As DNA, the CDR3 is TGTGCCAGCAGACCAAGCAGGGACTATGGCTACACCTTC. Amino acids: CASRPSRDYGYTF.

This clone was seen once. The rearrangement uses TRBV19 and TRBJ1-2; possible D gene TRBD1, 5 bases. Germline-derived CDR1 and CDR2 are LNHDA and SQIVND (reference sequence). With 1 base removed from V and 4 bases from J, the gap between germline ends came to 7 bases. The CDR3 contains 13 residues. CDR3 in amino acids: CASSIGRGYGYTF. CDR3 bases: TGTGCCAGTAGTATAGGGAGGGGCTATGGCTACACCTTC.

This clone was observed once. The V call is TRBV29-1, the J call TRBJ1-2; D remains ambiguous. The CDR3 contains 12 residues. Looked up from germline, CDR1 is SQVTM and CDR2 is ANQGSEA. Trimming pared 4 bases from V and 6 bases from J, leaving 12 bases between. The CDR3 region is CSVAPMGNGYTF. The CDR3 DNA reads TGCAGCGTTGCCCCCATGGGGAATGGCTACACCTTC.

The chain employs TRBV7-6 and TRBJ1-1; TRBD1 matches 7 bases. The junction had 12 bases not matched to a gene; V was cut back by 5 bases and J by 0 bases. CDR1 and CDR2 from the germline V gene are SGHVS and FNYEAQ. This CDR3 is 17 amino acids long. CDR3 sequence (DNA): TGTGCCAGCAGCGGAGAGGGGGCAGGGCTTTTGAACACTGAAGCTTTCTTT. The encoded protein is CASSGEGAGLLNTEAFF.

This clone appeared once. The genes are TRBV7-9 and TRBJ2-1, with D possibly TRBD2 on 6 matching bases. This CDR3 spans 17 amino acids. Germline V gene lookup returns CDR1 SEHNR and CDR2 FQNEAQ (reference sequence). Deletions cut 8 bases from V and 0 bases from J, with 20 bases between. DNA for the CDR3: TGTGCCAGCGGACTAATAGAAGCATATAACTCCTACAATGAGCAGTTCTTC. As protein: CASGLIEAYNSYNEQFF.

The CDR3 loop is CASSQGSDRDTEAFF. CDR3 in DNA: TGTGCCAGCAGCCAAGGATCGGACAGGGACACTGAAGCTTTCTTT. This rearrangement joins TRBV14 to TRBJ1-1; 8 nucleotides align to TRBD1. The germline CDR1 and CDR2 sequences are SGHDN and FVKESK. The ends lost 1 base at V and 3 bases at J; junction bases unmatched: 4. The CDR3 has 15 residues.

J is TRBJ2-1 and V is TRBV4-2; 14 positions match TRBD2. The germline CDR1 and CDR2 sequences are LGHNA and YNFKEQ. This CDR3 comprises 16 residues. Trimming cost V 2 bases and J 8 bases; bases outside gene matches: 5. This CDR3 reads CASSQPGLAGVDEQFF. DNA for the CDR3: TGTGCCAGCAGCCAACCGGGACTAGCGGGAGTGGATGAGCAGTTCTTC.

The chain is built from TRBV4-1 and TRBJ2-1, with a possible D match to TRBD2 (6 bases). The germline V gene encodes CDR1 MGHRA and CDR2 YSYEKL. V lost 1 base and J 6 bases, leaving 19 bases between the germline ends. The CDR3 runs 17 residues. The CDR3: CASSQVEGSAHFNEQFF. Written as DNA, the CDR3 is TGCGCCAGCAGCCAAGTGGAGGGTAGCGCCCATTTCAATGAGCAGTTCTTC.

V gene TRBV6-1 combines with J gene TRBJ2-7; 10 bases are shared with TRBD1. The CDR3 is made up of 17 amino acids. Germline V gene sequence: CDR1 MNHNS, CDR2 SASEGT. With V trimmed by 0 bases and J by 7 bases, 12 bases remained unmatched. Here the CDR3 reads CASSEALYGDRGYEQYF. CDR3 bases: TGTGCCAGCAGTGAAGCGCTATACGGGGACAGGGGTTATGAGCAGTACTTC.

The chain recombines TRBV6-4 with TRBJ2-2, with TRBD1 identical over 9 bases. The CDR3 runs 16 residues. V dropped 4 bases and J dropped 3; count of bases not matched to a gene: 6. The germline V gene has CDR1 MRHNA and CDR2 SNTAGT. The CDR3 DNA follows: TGTGCCAGCAGTGCCGCCGGGACAGGGTACACCGGGGAGCTGTTTTTT. Protein sequence: CASSAAGTGYTGELFF.

This sequence joins TRBV6-5 and TRBJ2-5; 8 bases are shared with TRBD1. The ends lost 3 bases at V and 1 base at J; junction bases unmatched: 7. This CDR3 contains 16 residues. Germline loops: CDR1 MNHEY, CDR2 SVGAGI. CDR3 amino acids: CASSYAGTGRQETQYF. As DNA, the CDR3 is TGTGCCAGCAGTTATGCGGGGACAGGACGCCAAGAGACCCAGTACTTC.

The CDR3 protein is CASSLYLYEQYF. In DNA form, the CDR3 reads TGTGCCAGCAGTTTATACCTCTACGAGCAGTACTTC. The chain carries TRBV28 and TRBJ2-7, with D uncertain. V was clipped by 1 base and J by 3 bases, with 4 bases between them. This CDR3 spans 12 amino acids. The germline CDR1 and CDR2 sequences are MDHEN and SYDVKM.

V and J are TRBV19 and TRBJ1-1; no reliable D call. Trimming removed 1 base at V and 0 bases at J, with 12 bases between. This CDR3 contains 16 residues. Germline V lookup: CDR1 LNHDA, CDR2 SQIVND (reference sequence). The CDR3 DNA reads as TGTGCCAGTAGTATAGGAGGAGGACGTCTGAACACTGAAGCTTTCTTT. Amino acids: CASSIGGGRLNTEAFF.

The chain combines TRBV6-5 with TRBJ1-2; TRBD1 might be the D (6 bases). Germline CDR1 reads MNHEY; CDR2 reads SVGAGI. This CDR3 has 13 residues. V gave up 2 bases and J gave up 7 bases, with 11 bases separating them. The CDR3 nucleotides read TGTGCCAGCAGTTACGGGGGGCCGGCTGGCTACACCTTC. Protein sequence: CASSYGGPAGYTF.